The source of this T cell receptor (beta chain) is a study of T-cell reconstitution after alpha-beta-depleted transplantation in children. The study's findings and limits: In patients about two months after transplant, alpha-beta T cells reportedly arose from several hundred expanded graft clones. A year post-transplant, T-cell counts and diversity derived mostly from newly produced T cells. After transplant, high TCRbeta diversity at day 60 in some patients arose from surviving recipient T cells and thymic progenitors.

This clonotype was counted ten times or more. Its target is not known. Unique molecular identifiers featured in how the TCRbeta library was prepared. TCRdb reprocessed the PCR reads with MiXCR, giving one entry per CDR3 protein. Of nearly 250,000 distinct CDR3 sequences listed, 8.2% are singletons. V was cut by 5 bases and J by 5 bases, with 13 bases left in between. Per germline, CDR1 SNHLY and CDR2 FYNNEI. There are 14 residues in the CDR3. This clonotype originated in a male patient under 18 who had a stem cell transplant for acute lymphoblastic leukemia, so the T cells may come from the graft donor. The material sequenced was PBMCs, mostly from graft donor cells, taken 180 days after TCRalphabeta/CD19-depleted stem cell transplant. J is TRBJ2-1 and V is TRBV2; D uncertain. The DNA for the CDR3 is TGTGCCAGCAGTATGCCGGGCCGACACAATGAGCAGTTCTTC. Translated: CASSMPGRHNEQFF.